This record looks at one TCR beta chain sequence and its context. The sample holds other DNA sequences that translate to the same CDR3. Original analysis: By means of reference gene primer amplification, nucleated cell counts were estimated. The data were produced by immunoSEQ multiplex PCR, yet TCRdb's version contains in-frame clones alone and is incomplete. V and J calls and clone size follow that table, whereas D and trimming were derived from the DNA. The sample records approximately 69,000 clones, around 67% being singletons. The data are from a study of blood T cell repertoires in COVID-19. Study overall: The origin of the acute and convalescent COVID-19 samples was the United States, Italy and Spain. Sources were T cells, B-cell-depleted T cells, or PBMCs; the material itself was cDNA or gDNA.

Germline lookup yields CDR1 KGHSH and CDR2 LQKENI. The CDR3 length is 15 residues. V was cut by 3 bases and J by 1 base, with 9 bases left in between. The specimen was peripheral blood. This receptor was identified in a man aged 55 to 70 with acute or convalescent COVID-19. The chain combines TRBV18 with TRBJ2-2; D gene uncertain. CDR3 amino acids: CASSPRSGNTGELFF. CDR3 DNA sequence: TGTGCCAGCTCACCGCGATCGGGGAACACCGGGGAGCTGTTTTTT. The full variable domain, in which reference TRBV18 and TRBJ2-2 provide the parts outside the CDR3, is NAGVMQNPRHLVRRRGQEARLRCSPMKGHSHVYWYRQLPEEGLKFMVYLQKENIIDESGMPKERFSAEFPKEGPSILRIQQVVRGDSAAYFCASSPRSGNTGELFFGEGSRLTVL.